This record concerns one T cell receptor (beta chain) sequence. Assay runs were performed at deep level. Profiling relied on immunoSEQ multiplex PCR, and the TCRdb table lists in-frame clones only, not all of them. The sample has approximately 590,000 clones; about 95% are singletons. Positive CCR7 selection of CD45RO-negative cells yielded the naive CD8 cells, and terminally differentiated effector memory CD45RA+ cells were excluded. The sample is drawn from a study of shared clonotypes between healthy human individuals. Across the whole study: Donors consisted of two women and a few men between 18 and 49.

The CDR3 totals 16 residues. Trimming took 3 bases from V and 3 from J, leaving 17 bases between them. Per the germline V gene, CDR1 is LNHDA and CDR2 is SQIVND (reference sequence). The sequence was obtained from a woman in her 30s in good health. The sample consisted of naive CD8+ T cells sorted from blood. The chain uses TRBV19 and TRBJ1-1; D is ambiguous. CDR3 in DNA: TGTGCCAGTAGTATCGGGGAGCCCCAATGGTACACTGAAGCTTTCTTT. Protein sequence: CASSIGEPQWYTEAFF.